A single sample is the source of the 30 T cell receptor beta chains below, sequenced in a study of neurological immune-mediated disorders. TCRdb reprocessed the 5' RACE reads via MiXCR and lists one record per CDR3 protein. The data contain about 30,000 distinct CDR3 sequences, roughly an eighth of them singletons. The specimen sequenced was PBMCs. These receptors all stem from a woman aged 60-70 years in good health.

Ten or more counts support this clonotype. The chain has TRBV27 and TRBJ2-2; 9 bases align to TRBD2. The length of the CDR3 is 14 residues. Germline CDR1 reads MNHEY; CDR2 reads SMNVEV (reference sequence). Unmatched junction bases numbered 7, after V lost 7 bases and J lost 7 bases. The CDR3 spells CASTRRGGIGELFF. CDR3 bases: TGTGCCAGCACTAGGCGGGGGGGCATCGGGGAGCTGTTTTTT.

The chain joins TRBV12-3 or TRBV12-4 to TRBJ2-7; no reliable D call. The CDR3 loop spans 11 amino acids. Trimming stripped 6 bases from V and 12 bases from J, with 15 bases between. CDR3 sequence: CASRATWRTYF. The CDR3 coding sequence is TGTGCCAGCAGGGCTACGTGGAGAACGTACTTC.

This clonotype appeared many times. The CDR3 DNA follows: TGCAGTGCCCGGACAGTCATCAATGAGCAGTTCTTC. Translated, it gives CSARTVINEQFF. The rearrangement joins TRBV20-1 to TRBJ2-1; TRBD1 might be the D (6 bases). Germline CDR1 is DFQATT and CDR2 is SNEGSKA (reference sequence). Trimming pared 6 bases from V and 6 bases from J, leaving 12 bases between. The CDR3 consists of 12 residues.

This clonotype came up many times. The chain carries TRBV28 and TRBJ1-1; weak D call: TRBD1 (5 bases). The germline V and J ends were trimmed by 2 bases and 8 bases, with 9 bases remaining between them. Germline lookup yields CDR1 MDHEN and CDR2 SYDVKM. CDR3 length: 12 residues. The CDR3 here is CASSLPGTEAFF. Written as DNA, the CDR3 is TGTGCCAGCAGTTTACCGGGGACGGAAGCTTTCTTT.

This clonotype has a count of ten or more. The CDR3 here is CASSLTGFYGYTF. The DNA of the CDR3 is TGTGCCAGCAGTTTAACAGGATTTTATGGCTACACCTTC. The chain is built from TRBV12-3 or TRBV12-4 and TRBJ1-2, with D possibly matching TRBD1 (5 bases). There are 13 residues in the CDR3. The V and J ends lost 2 bases and 5 bases respectively, with 9 bases between them.

The chain uses TRBV18 and TRBJ1-2; possible D gene TRBD1, 5 bases. This CDR3 is 13 amino acids long. V lost 2 bases and J 3 bases, leaving 7 bases between the germline ends. CDR1 is KGHSH, CDR2 LQKENI, per germline. For the CDR3, the DNA is TGTGCCAGCTCACCAGAGACAGACTATGGCTACACCTTC. It encodes CASSPETDYGYTF.

This clonotype was recorded many times. The chain recombines TRBV29-1 with TRBJ1-2; D might be TRBD1 (6 bases). The CDR3 covers 14 residues. The V end was cut by 2 bases, the J end by 5 bases, with 15 bases between. From germline, CDR1 is SQVTM and CDR2 ANQGSEA. The CDR3 coding sequence is TGCAGCGTTGAATCTCTGGGGGCAGGGTATGGCTACACCTTC. Amino acids: CSVESLGAGYGYTF.

At least ten counts were recorded for this clonotype. V gene TRBV5-1 combines with J gene TRBJ2-5; a possible D gene is TRBD1 (6 bases). This CDR3 region has 12 residues. Trimming took 6 bases from V and 5 from J, leaving 11 bases between them. From germline, CDR1 is SGHRS and CDR2 YFSETQ. CDR3 in amino acids: CASTGVWETQYF. CDR3 sequence (DNA): TGCGCCAGCACAGGGGTTTGGGAGACCCAGTACTTC.

This chain joins TRBV28 and TRBJ1-5, with 7 nucleotides matching TRBD1. The germline V gene encodes CDR1 MDHEN and CDR2 SYDVKM. The CDR3 covers 14 residues. Germline trimming cut 4 bases from V and 7 bases from J; bases unmatched to any gene: 7. The CDR3 DNA sequence: TGTGCCAGCAGTTCCGGGACAGCGGTCCAGCCCCAGCATTTT. Translating it yields CASSSGTAVQPQHF. The complete variable domain, with remaining parts taken from reference TRBV28 and TRBJ1-5, reads DVKVTQSSRYLVKRTGEKVFLECVQDMDHENMFWYRQDPGLGLRLIYFSYDVKMKEKGDIPEGYSVSREKKERFSLILESASTNQTSMYLCASSSGTAVQPQHFGDGTRLSIL.

This clonotype was counted many times. The chain uses TRBV29-1 and TRBJ1-5, with 8 bases fitting TRBD1. Germline CDR1 SQVTM, CDR2 ANQGSEA. This CDR3 contains 13 residues. V trimming: 8 bases; J trimming: 2 bases; junction bases outside the gene matches: 5. CDR3 DNA sequence: TGCAGCTGTGGACAGGGAGGCAATCAGCCCCAGCATTTT. This gives the protein CSCGQGGNQPQHF.

This clonotype was seen ten or more times. This sequence joins TRBV20-1 and TRBJ1-2; tentative D call: TRBD1 (6 bases). Trimming left V 0 bases short and J 3 bases short, with 14 bases between. The CDR3 runs to 15 residues. Germline V gene data show CDR1 as DFQATT and CDR2 as SNEGSKA (reference sequence). As DNA, the CDR3 is TGCAGTGCTAGAGACTGGGGGGCTGGGGACTATGGCTACACCTTC. Translating it yields CSARDWGAGDYGYTF.

CDR3 residues: CASSPMCTEAFF. The CDR3 DNA is TGTGCCAGCAGTCCCATGTGCACTGAAGCTTTCTTT. The genes are TRBV12-3 or TRBV12-4 and TRBJ1-1; D not resolved. V lost 5 bases, J lost 4 bases, and 8 bases lay in between. CDR3 length: 12 residues.

The table lists this clonotype with many counts. The gene calls are TRBV20-1 and TRBJ2-3; 7 bases are shared with TRBD1. The CDR3 length is 14 residues. Looked up from germline, CDR1 is DFQATT and CDR2 is SNEGSKA (reference sequence). The junction had 6 bases not matched to a gene; V was cut back by 5 bases and J by 1 base. Here the CDR3 DNA reads TGCAGTGCTTGCCGGGACAGACGCACAGATACGCAGTATTTT. This codes for CSACRDRRTDTQYF.

This clonotype was recorded many times. This chain connects TRBV2 to TRBJ2-2; D not certain. The CDR3 loop spans 13 amino acids. The germline V and J ends were trimmed by 6 bases and 6 bases, with 11 bases remaining between them. Germline CDR1 SNHLY, CDR2 FYNNEI. The CDR3 bases are TGTGCCAGCAGCGCCGACCGAGCCGGGGAGCTGTTTTTT. It yields the protein CASSADRAGELFF.

This clonotype was counted ten times or more. The CDR3 loop is CSAGTGVPEAFF. The CDR3 DNA sequence: TGCAGTGCTGGGACAGGCGTTCCTGAAGCTTTCTTT. V is TRBV20-1 and J is TRBJ1-1, with TRBD1 matching over 8 bases. V dropped 5 bases and J dropped 6; count of bases not matched to a gene: 5. The CDR3 length is 12 residues. Per germline, CDR1 DFQATT and CDR2 SNEGSKA (reference sequence).

Many counts were recorded for this clonotype. The chain combines TRBV6-6 with TRBJ2-7, with 11 bases that match TRBD1. The trim removed 0 bases at V and 7 bases at J, leaving 11 bases unmatched. CDR1 and CDR2 (germline): MNHNY, SVGAGI (reference sequence). The CDR3 spans 17 residues. CDR3 sequence (DNA): TGTGCCAGCAGTTACTCGAAGCCCGGGACAGGGGGTGAAGAGCAGTACTTC. Residues: CASSYSKPGTGGEEQYF.

A word on this clonotype: Sequence at one end of the junction differs from germline and may be a read error. V gene TRBV5-6 combines with J gene TRBJ2-5, with D perhaps TRBD2 (6 bases). Germline V CDR1 and CDR2: SGHDT, YYEEEE. The CDR3 consists of 15 residues. Written as DNA, the CDR3 is TGTGCCAGCAGCTTGGGCGGCGGGGTCCTCGAGACACAGTACTTC. The encoded protein is CASSLGGGVLETQYF.

This clonotype was recorded at least ten times. The V and J genes are TRBV6-5 and TRBJ2-6; D possibly uses TRBD1 or TRBD2 (6 bases each). This CDR3 spans 16 amino acids. Germline CDR1 MNHEY, CDR2 SVGAGI. V lost 7 bases and J lost 0, with 13 bases in between. The CDR3 is CASMRGGISGANVLTF. The CDR3 coding sequence is TGTGCCAGCATGAGAGGGGGGATCTCTGGGGCCAACGTCCTGACTTTC.

There are many counts of this clonotype. The genes are TRBV5-1 and TRBJ1-1; D not resolved. This CDR3 contains 15 residues. Per the germline V gene, CDR1 is SGHRS and CDR2 is YFSETQ. The ends were cut back, 0 bases at V and 0 bases at J, with 9 bases in the middle. The CDR3 sequence is CASSLDRLLNTEAFF. The CDR3 DNA sequence: TGCGCCAGCAGCTTGGATAGACTTTTGAACACTGAAGCTTTCTTT.

This clonotype was recorded at least ten times. The chain combines TRBV12-3 or TRBV12-4 with TRBJ2-3; 13 bases align to TRBD2. This CDR3 has 17 amino acids. Germline trimming cut 6 bases from V and 0 bases from J; bases unmatched to any gene: 6. This CDR3 reads CASREWTSGRSTDTQYF. As DNA, the CDR3 is TGTGCCAGCAGGGAATGGACTAGCGGGAGAAGCACAGATACGCAGTATTTT.

At least ten counts were recorded for this clonotype. The genes are TRBV29-1 and TRBJ2-7; D is perhaps TRBD1 (6 bases). V was pared by 4 bases and J by 6 bases, with 7 bases between. This CDR3 spans 10 amino acids. The germline CDR1 and CDR2 sequences are SQVTM and ANQGSEA. CDR3 sequence (DNA): TGCAGCGTTGGACAGGTCGAGCAGTACTTC. The encoded protein is CSVGQVEQYF.

This clonotype was seen at least ten times. The chain combines TRBV5-1 with TRBJ2-7; D is tentatively TRBD1 or TRBD2 (7 bases each). The ends were cut back, 3 bases at V and 0 bases at J, with 13 bases in the middle. This CDR3 is 15 amino acids long. Germline lookup yields CDR1 SGHRS and CDR2 YFSETQ. CDR3 in DNA: TGCGCCAGCAGCTATCAGGGGGGGGCCTCCTACGAGCAGTACTTC. Translating it yields CASSYQGGASYEQYF.

This clonotype was recorded many times. The gene calls are TRBV6-5 and TRBJ1-3; D gene ambiguous. Germline CDR1 is MNHEY and CDR2 is SVGAGI. This CDR3 has 14 residues. Trimming cost V 6 bases and J 0 bases, with 9 bases left between them. The CDR3 loop is CASRFSSSGNTIYF. The DNA of the CDR3 is TGTGCCAGCAGATTCAGCAGCTCTGGAAACACCATATATTTT.

This clonotype occurred many times. This chain joins TRBV20-1 and TRBJ1-1, with D uncertain. This CDR3 has 12 residues. V gave up 0 bases and J gave up 1 base, with 3 bases separating them. CDR1 and CDR2 from the germline V gene are DFQATT and SNEGSKA (reference sequence). CDR3 bases: TGCAGTGCTAGAGACTGGAACACTGAAGCTTTCTTT. Translated: CSARDWNTEAFF.

As regards this clonotype: A much more abundant neighbour one base away suggests this may be a read error. The rearrangement uses TRBV29-1 and TRBJ2-3; TRBD1 might be the D (6 bases). From germline, CDR1 is SQVTM and CDR2 ANQGSEA. The CDR3 covers 13 residues. V lost 7 bases, J lost 8 bases, and 19 bases lay in between. CDR3 amino acids: CSATGWSSSTQYF. The DNA of the CDR3 is TGCAGCGCTACAGGGTGGTCGTCGAGTACGCAGTATTTT.

This clonotype has at least ten counts. The chain carries TRBV11-2 and TRBJ2-3; D perhaps matches TRBD2 (6 bases). The CDR3 has 16 amino acids. Germline CDR1 reads SGHAT; CDR2 reads FQNNGV. Trimming left V 1 base short and J 6 bases short, with 17 bases between. The CDR3 region is CASSLGPRGAGDTQYF. The CDR3, as DNA: TGTGCCAGCAGCTTAGGCCCTCGAGGGGCGGGGGATACGCAGTATTTT.

This clonotype occurred many times. The V and J genes are TRBV5-1 and TRBJ2-1; the match to TRBD2 covers 9 bases. Per the germline V gene, CDR1 is SGHRS and CDR2 is YFSETQ. The CDR3 totals 14 residues. With V trimmed by 5 bases and J by 8 bases, 8 bases remained unmatched. The CDR3, as DNA: TGCGCCAGCAGTTTTGCGGGGGGGCCCGATGAGCAGTTCTTC. Protein: CASSFAGGPDEQFF.

The sample holds many counts of this clonotype. The chain uses TRBV7-7 and TRBJ2-5, with 10 nucleotides matching TRBD1. The CDR3 extends over 15 amino acids. CDR1 is SSHAT, CDR2 FNYEAQ, per germline (reference sequence). The trim removed 4 bases at V and 1 base at J, leaving 3 bases unmatched. This CDR3 reads CASSSGQGTQETQYF. DNA for the CDR3: TGTGCCAGCAGCTCGGGACAGGGGACCCAAGAGACCCAGTACTTC.

This clonotype has at least ten counts. V usage is TRBV29-1 and J usage is TRBJ2-1; D uncertain. The CDR3 is made up of 12 amino acids. Per the germline V gene, CDR1 is SQVTM and CDR2 is ANQGSEA. Trimming pared 2 bases from V and 15 bases from J, leaving 17 bases between. CDR3 bases: TGCAGCGTTGAACTCTACGGAGACTCTATGTTCTTC. Encoded protein: CSVELYGDSMFF.

This clonotype was recorded many times. V usage is TRBV20-1 and J usage is TRBJ1-1; 9 bases agree with TRBD1. V shed 6 bases, J shed 6 bases, and the junction held 8 bases outside the gene matches. Germline CDR1 and CDR2: DFQATT and SNEGSKA (reference sequence). The CDR3 loop spans 13 amino acids. The CDR3 loop reads CSAPGQGLPEAFF. The DNA for the CDR3 is TGCAGTGCCCCGGGACAGGGACTGCCTGAAGCTTTCTTT.